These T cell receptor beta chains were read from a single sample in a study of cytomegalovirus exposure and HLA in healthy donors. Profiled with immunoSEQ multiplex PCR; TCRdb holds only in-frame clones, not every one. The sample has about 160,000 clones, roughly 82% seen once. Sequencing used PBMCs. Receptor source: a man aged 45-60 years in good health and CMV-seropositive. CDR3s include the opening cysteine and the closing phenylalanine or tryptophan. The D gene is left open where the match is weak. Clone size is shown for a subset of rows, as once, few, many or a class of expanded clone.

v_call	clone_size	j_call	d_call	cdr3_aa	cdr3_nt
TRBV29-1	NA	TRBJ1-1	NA	CSVERGDAFF	TGCAGCGTTGAACGGGGGGACGCTTTCTTT
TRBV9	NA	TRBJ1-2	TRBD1	CASSSTGVYGYTF	TGTGCCAGCAGCTCCACAGGGGTCTATGGCTACACCTTC
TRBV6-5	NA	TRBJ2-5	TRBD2	CASRYLAGEGETQYF	TGTGCCAGCAGATACCTAGCGGGAGAGGGGGAGACCCAGTACTTC
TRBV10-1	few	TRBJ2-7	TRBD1	CASSWDRSGEQYF	TGCGCCAGCAGCTGGGACAGGTCGGGGGAGCAGTACTTC
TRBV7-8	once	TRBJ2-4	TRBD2	CASSSRLAGGPSAKNIQYF	TGTGCCAGCAGCTCAAGACTAGCGGGAGGGCCCTCGGCCAAAAACATTCAGTACTTC
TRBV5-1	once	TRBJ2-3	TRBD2	CASSLGASGGSTDTQYF	TGCGCCAGCAGCTTGGGAGCTAGCGGGGGGTCCACAGATACGCAGTATTTT
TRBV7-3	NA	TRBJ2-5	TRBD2	CASSPHPGLAEETQYF	TGTGCCAGCAGCCCGCACCCGGGACTAGCGGAAGAGACCCAGTACTTC
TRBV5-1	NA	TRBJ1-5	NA	CASSQDSSNQPQHF	TGCGCCAGCAGCCAGGACAGTTCGAATCAGCCCCAGCATTTT
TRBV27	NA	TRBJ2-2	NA	CASSLLKTGAGGLFF	TGTGCCAGCAGTTTGCTTAAAACAGGGGCCGGGGGGCTGTTTTTT
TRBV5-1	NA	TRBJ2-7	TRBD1	CASSYGGQPSYEQYF	TGCGCCAGCAGCTATGGGGGACAGCCTTCCTACGAGCAGTACTTC
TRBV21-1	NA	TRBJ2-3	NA	CARVSGTSTDTQYF	TGTGCCAGAGTGAGCGGGACTAGCACAGATACGCAGTATTTT
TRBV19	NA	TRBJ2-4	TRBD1	CASSIDRVAKNIQYF	TGTGCCAGTAGTATTGACAGGGTGGCCAAAAACATTCAGTACTTC
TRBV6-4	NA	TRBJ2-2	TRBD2	CASSDKVAGGTGELFF	TGTGCCAGCAGTGACAAGGTCGCGGGAGGCACCGGGGAGCTGTTTTTT
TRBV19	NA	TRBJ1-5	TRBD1	CASSKEQGRGSNQPQHF	TGTGCCAGTAGTAAGGAACAGGGGAGAGGTAGCAATCAGCCCCAGCATTTT
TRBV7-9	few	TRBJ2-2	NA	CASSLYSLTGELFF	TGTGCCAGCAGCTTATACAGTCTCACCGGGGAGCTGTTTTTT
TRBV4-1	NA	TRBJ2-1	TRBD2	CASSQHVAGLSLNEQFF	TGCGCCAGCAGCCAACATGTAGCGGGGCTCTCGCTCAATGAGCAGTTCTTC
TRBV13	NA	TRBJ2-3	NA	CASSEAGDTQYF	TGTGCCAGCAGCGAAGCAGGAGATACGCAGTATTTT
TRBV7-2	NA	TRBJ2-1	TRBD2	CASSSSSGGYNEQFF	TGTGCCAGCAGCTCGTCTAGCGGGGGATACAATGAGCAGTTCTTC
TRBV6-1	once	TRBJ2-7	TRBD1	CASSRDREYEQYF	TGTGCCAGCTCAAGGGACAGGGAGTACGAGCAGTACTTC
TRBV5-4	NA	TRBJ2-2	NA	CASSWNYQGVVGELFF	TGTGCCAGCAGCTGGAATTATCAAGGGGTGGTCGGGGAGCTGTTTTTT
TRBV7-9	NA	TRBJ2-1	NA	CAIEEEQFF	TGTGCCATTGAGGAGGAGCAGTTCTTC
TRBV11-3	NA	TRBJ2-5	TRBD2	CASSLEWTSGREETQYF	TGTGCCAGCAGCTTAGAGTGGACTAGCGGGAGGGAAGAGACCCAGTACTTC
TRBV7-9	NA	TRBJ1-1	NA	CASSPTFSEAFF	TGTGCCAGCAGCCCTACGTTCTCTGAAGCTTTCTTT
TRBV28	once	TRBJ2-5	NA	CASSSRSPETQYF	TGTGCCAGCAGTTCACGGTCCCCAGAGACCCAGTACTTC
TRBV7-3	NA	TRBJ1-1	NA	CASSLGPGERAFF	TGTGCCAGCAGCTTAGGGCCAGGGGAGAGAGCTTTCTTT
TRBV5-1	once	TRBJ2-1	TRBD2	CASSLTSANNEQFF	TGCGCCAGCAGCTTAACTAGCGCCAACAATGAGCAGTTCTTC
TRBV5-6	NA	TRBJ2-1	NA	CASSLWSGRVGNEQFF	TGTGCCAGCAGCCTTTGGAGCGGGCGAGTCGGCAATGAGCAGTTCTTC
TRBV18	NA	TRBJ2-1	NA	CASSPSSSYNEQFF	TGTGCCAGCTCACCTTCTAGCTCCTACAATGAGCAGTTCTTC
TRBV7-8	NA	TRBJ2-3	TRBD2	CASSLTGTSGVTDTQYF	TGTGCCAGCAGCCTCACCGGGACTAGCGGGGTTACAGATACGCAGTATTTT
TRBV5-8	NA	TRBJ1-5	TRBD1	CASSVDRGNQPQHF	TGTGCCAGCAGCGTGGACAGGGGCAATCAGCCCCAGCATTTT
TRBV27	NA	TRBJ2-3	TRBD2	CASSPIAGVTDTQYF	TGTGCCAGCAGTCCCATAGCGGGAGTCACAGATACGCAGTATTTT
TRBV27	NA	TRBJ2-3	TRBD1	CASSPSQGGTDTQYF	TGTGCCAGCAGTCCATCACAGGGGGGCACAGATACGCAGTATTTT
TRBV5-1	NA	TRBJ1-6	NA	CASSLGGLTNSPLHF	TGCGCCAGCAGCTTGGGGGGACTCACGAATTCACCCCTCCACTTT
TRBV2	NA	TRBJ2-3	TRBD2	CASSEILAGSTDTQYF	TGTGCCAGCAGTGAAATACTAGCGGGAAGCACAGATACGCAGTATTTT
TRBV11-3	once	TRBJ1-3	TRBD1	CASSRDSSSGNTIYF	TGTGCCAGCAGCCGGGACAGCAGCTCTGGAAACACCATATATTTT
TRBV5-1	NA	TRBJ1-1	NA	CASSLVAGPTEAFF	TGCGCCAGCAGCTTGGTAGCAGGGCCCACTGAAGCTTTCTTT
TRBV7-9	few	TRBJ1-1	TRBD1	CASSAQQGDTEAFF	TGTGCCAGCAGCGCACAACAGGGGGACACTGAAGCTTTCTTT
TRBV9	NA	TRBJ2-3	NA	CASSVDGGTDTQYF	TGTGCCAGCAGCGTAGACGGGGGCACAGATACGCAGTATTTT
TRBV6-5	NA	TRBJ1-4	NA	CASRRGSSANEKLFF	TGTGCCAGCAGAAGGGGGAGTTCGGCTAATGAAAAACTGTTTTTT
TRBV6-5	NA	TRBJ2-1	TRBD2	CASSYSAGTSPEQFF	TGTGCCAGCAGTTACTCGGCCGGGACTAGCCCTGAGCAGTTCTTC
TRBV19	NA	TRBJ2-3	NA	CASSIIGGSTDTQYF	TGTGCCAGTAGTATAATTGGCGGGAGCACAGATACGCAGTATTTT
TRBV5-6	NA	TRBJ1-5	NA	CASSSYDSSNQPQHF	TGTGCCAGCAGCTCTTATGACAGTAGCAATCAGCCCCAGCATTTT
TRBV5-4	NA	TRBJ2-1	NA	CASSLAASRDNEQFF	TGTGCCAGCAGCTTGGCGGCTAGCCGGGACAATGAGCAGTTCTTC
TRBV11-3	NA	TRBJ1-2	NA	CASSYGANYGYTF	TGTGCCAGCAGCTACGGGGCTAACTATGGCTACACCTTC
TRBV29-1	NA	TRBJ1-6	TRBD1	CSARTGASSPLHF	TGCAGCGCTAGGACAGGGGCGTCTTCACCCCTCCACTTT
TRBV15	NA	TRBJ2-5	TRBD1	CATSLGQSKETQYF	TGTGCCACCAGCTTGGGACAGTCGAAAGAGACCCAGTACTTC
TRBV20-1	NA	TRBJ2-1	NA	CSARFGAGQFF	TGCAGTGCTAGGTTCGGAGCTGGGCAGTTCTTC
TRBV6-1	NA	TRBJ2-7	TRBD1	CASSRDRGYEQYF	TGTGCCAGCAGTCGGGACAGGGGTTACGAGCAGTACTTC
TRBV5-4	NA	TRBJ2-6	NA	CASSQGRNSGANVLTF	TGTGCCAGCAGCCAGGGGCGAAACTCTGGGGCCAACGTCCTGACTTTC
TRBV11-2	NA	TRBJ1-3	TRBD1	CASSEGGPGNTIYF	TGTGCCAGCTCCGAAGGGGGCCCTGGAAACACCATATATTTT
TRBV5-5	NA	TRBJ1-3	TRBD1	CASSTGGIGNTIYF	TGTGCCAGCAGCACAGGGGGCATTGGAAACACCATATATTTT
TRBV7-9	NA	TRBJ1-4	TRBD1	CASTQPGQDEKLFF	TGTGCCAGCACCCAGCCAGGACAGGATGAAAAACTGTTTTTT
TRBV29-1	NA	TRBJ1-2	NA	CSVDGVDPLANYGYTF	TGCAGCGTTGACGGAGTCGACCCTCTAGCTAACTATGGCTACACCTTC
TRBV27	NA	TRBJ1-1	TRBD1	CASSVGQGGEAFF	TGTGCCAGCAGTGTAGGACAGGGCGGTGAAGCTTTCTTT
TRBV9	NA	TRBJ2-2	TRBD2	CASSVELAGLHTGELFF	TGTGCCAGCAGCGTAGAACTAGCGGGACTACACACCGGGGAGCTGTTTTTT
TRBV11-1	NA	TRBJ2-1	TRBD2	CASSYGTSGYNEQFF	TGTGCCAGCAGTTACGGGACTAGCGGATACAATGAGCAGTTCTTC